The 12 T cell receptor beta chains below come from one sample, sequenced in a study of OX40 agonist ivuxolimab in advanced cancers. The protocol was immunoSEQ multiplex PCR, while the TCRdb copy is restricted to in-frame clones and leaves out a portion. The table has approximately 90,000 clones, roughly 89% seen once. The sequencing used CD4+ or CD8+ T cells sorted from blood, collected in a trial of the OX40 agonist ivuxolimab. These TCRs come from an adult with an advanced solid tumor such as melanoma, head and neck, liver or kidney cancer.

The chain has TRBV6-5 and TRBJ2-7; 9 positions match TRBD1. This CDR3 has 15 amino acids. Trimming removed 8 bases from V and 4 bases from J; junction bases left unmatched: 12. Germline assignment: CDR1 MNHEY and CDR2 SVGAGI. CDR3 protein: CASGKTGTGRYEQYF. In nucleotides, the CDR3 is TGTGCCAGCGGGAAAACCGGGACAGGGAGGTACGAGCAGTACTTC.

The chain employs TRBV27 and TRBJ2-1, with 12 positions matching TRBD2. Losses at the gene ends were 7 bases for V and 7 bases for J; bases not matched to a gene: 8. This CDR3 is 15 amino acids long. Germline loops: CDR1 MNHEY, CDR2 SMNVEV (reference sequence). CDR3 sequence (DNA): TGTGCCAGCACCCCCGGGACTAGCGGGTGGAATGAGCAGTTCTTC. Its translation: CASTPGTSGWNEQFF.

The V gene is TRBV18, the J gene TRBJ1-4, with no clear D. This CDR3 has 15 residues. Germline CDR1 is KGHSH and CDR2 is LQKENI. The germline V and J ends were trimmed by 0 bases and 4 bases, with 9 bases remaining between them. CDR3 nucleotides: TGTGCCAGCTCACCACCGATGGGGTTTAATGAAAAACTGTTTTTT. It encodes CASSPPMGFNEKLFF.

V gene TRBV19 combines with J gene TRBJ1-2; D is unclear. CDR1 and CDR2 (germline): LNHDA, SQIVND (reference sequence). There are 12 residues in the CDR3. V was trimmed by 7 bases and J by 2 bases, leaving 8 bases between them. This chain's CDR3 is CASMRANYGYTF. CDR3 bases: TGTGCCAGTATGCGGGCAAACTATGGCTACACCTTC.

The chain employs TRBV19 and TRBJ2-5, with 7 bases aligning to TRBD2. This CDR3 is 15 amino acids long. CDR1 is LNHDA and CDR2 is SQIVND in the germline V gene (reference sequence). V lost 0 bases to trimming and J lost 4 bases; unmatched junction nucleotides: 5. In nucleotides, the CDR3 is TGTGCCAGTAGTATAGATCTAACGGGGGGAGAGACCCAGTACTTC. The encoded protein is CASSIDLTGGETQYF.

V usage is TRBV27 and J usage is TRBJ1-5; tentatively, D is TRBD1 (5 bases). V dropped 6 bases and J dropped 0 bases, with 12 bases sitting between them. The CDR3 contains 15 residues. Germline CDR1 reads MNHEY; CDR2 reads SMNVEV (reference sequence). CDR3 nucleotides: TGTGCCAGCAGCGAGGGACTGAATAGCAATCAGCCCCAGCATTTT. It translates to CASSEGLNSNQPQHF.

The DNA of the CDR3 is TGCGCCAGCAGTGACACGCTCCCAACCGGGGAGCTGTTTTTT. Translating it yields CASSDTLPTGELFF. The rearrangement joins TRBV10-2 to TRBJ2-2; no definite D call. Germline CDR1 and CDR2: WSHSY and SAAADI. V dropped 3 bases and J dropped 5 bases, with 10 bases sitting between them. This CDR3 is built from 14 residues.

V is TRBV15 and J is TRBJ2-5; D not resolved. V was pared by 1 base and J by 4 bases, with 10 bases between. Looked up from germline, CDR1 is LNHNV and CDR2 is YYDKDF (reference sequence). The CDR3 contains 14 residues. The CDR3: CATSRGAAPETQYF. The CDR3 bases are TGTGCCACCAGCAGAGGGGCGGCCCCAGAGACCCAGTACTTC.

The chain has TRBV28 and TRBJ1-4; unclear D gene. The germline V and J ends were trimmed by 5 bases and 4 bases, with 5 bases remaining between them. This CDR3 contains 12 residues. From germline, CDR1 is MDHEN and CDR2 SYDVKM. The CDR3 bases are TGTGCCAGCAGTCAGTATAATGAAAAACTGTTTTTT. Its translation is CASSQYNEKLFF.

The chain uses TRBV5-1 and TRBJ2-7; the match to TRBD1 covers 9 bases. V trimming: 0 bases; J trimming: 3 bases; junction bases outside the gene matches: 13. Per the germline V gene, CDR1 is SGHRS and CDR2 is YFSETQ. The CDR3 is 18 amino acids. The CDR3 DNA sequence: TGCGCCAGCAGCTTGGGTTGGGACAGGGCGAGATCAAACTACGAGCAGTACTTC. It translates to CASSLGWDRARSNYEQYF.

This chain joins TRBV7-2 and TRBJ2-7, with D uncertain. V was clipped by 6 bases and J by 7 bases, with 10 bases between them. The CDR3 is made up of 11 amino acids. CDR1 is SGHTA and CDR2 is FQGNSA in the germline V gene. CDR3 amino acids: CASREALEQYF. In DNA, the CDR3 is TGTGCCAGCAGGGAAGCGCTTGAGCAGTACTTC.

Written as DNA, the CDR3 is TGTGCCAGCAGTTATCCGGGACACTACTACGAGCAGTACTTC. Translating it yields CASSYPGHYYEQYF. The genes are TRBV6-5 and TRBJ2-7; the D gene is possibly TRBD1 (6 bases). The germline V gene has CDR1 MNHEY and CDR2 SVGAGI. V was shortened by 3 bases and J by 3 bases, with 12 bases between the two germline ends. This CDR3 region has 14 residues.